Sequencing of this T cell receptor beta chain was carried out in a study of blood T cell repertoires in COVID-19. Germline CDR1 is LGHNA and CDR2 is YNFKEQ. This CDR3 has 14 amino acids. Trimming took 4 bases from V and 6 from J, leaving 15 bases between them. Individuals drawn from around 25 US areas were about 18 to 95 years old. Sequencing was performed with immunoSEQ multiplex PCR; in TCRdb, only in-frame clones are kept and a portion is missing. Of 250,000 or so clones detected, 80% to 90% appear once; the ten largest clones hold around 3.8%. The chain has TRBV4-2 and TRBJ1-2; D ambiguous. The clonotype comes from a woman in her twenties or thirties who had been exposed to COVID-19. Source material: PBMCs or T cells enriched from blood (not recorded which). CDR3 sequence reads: CASSLAGDEDGYTF. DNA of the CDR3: TGTGCCAGCAGCCTAGCCGGGGATGAGGATGGCTACACCTTC.